Listed below are T cell receptor beta chains from one sample, sequenced in a study of blood T cells in healthy people across ages. MiXCR, applied by TCRdb to the 5' RACE reads, yields one record per CDR3 protein. This sample has over a million distinct CDR3 sequences; around 59% occur once, and the top ten carry 6.7%. Sequencing was done on a sample of blood. These receptors were taken from a man younger than 35 in good health. Each CDR3 is given with its conserved first and last residue. A D gene is named only where the DNA matches it firmly. Size tells how often a clone was seen (once, few, many) or the class of an expanded clone, and some rows leave it out.

-,-,TRBV4-1,15,TRBJ2-7,TGCGCCAGCAGCCAAGCCGAGGGAGGATCCTACGAGCAGTACTTC,CASSQAEGGSYEQYF
-,few,TRBV10-3,13,TRBJ2-7,TGTGCCATCACCTCAAGGGGGGGTTGGGAGCAGTACTTC,CAITSRGGWEQYF
TRBD2,-,TRBV20-1,14,TRBJ2-1,TGCAGTGCTATGCTGGCTAGCGGGAGAGCTGAGCAGATCTTC,CSAMLASGRAEQIF
-,-,TRBV20-1,14,TRBJ2-3,TGCAGTGCTAGTAGCAGGAAGGGCACAGATACGCAGTATTTT,CSASSRKGTDTQYF
-,once,TRBV9,15,TRBJ2-3,TGTGCCAGCAGTGACCGGGGGGCCCGAACAGATACGCAGTATTTT,CASSDRGARTDTQYF
-,few,TRBV4-3,15,TRBJ2-7,TGCGCCAGCAGCCAAGATAGCGGAACGGGCTACGAGCAGTACTTC,CASSQDSGTGYEQYF
TRBD2,few,TRBV20-1,15,TRBJ2-2,TGCAGTGCTAGAGAACTAGCGGGGGGTGGCGGGGAGCTGTTTTTT,CSARELAGGGGELFF
TRBD2,once,TRBV3-1,15,TRBJ2-7,TGTGCCAGCAGCCAAGCAGCCGTCCGGGACTACGCGCAGTACTTC,CASSQAAVRDYAQYF
-,-,TRBV7-9,13,TRBJ2-1,TGTGCCAGCCGGGGTTTCCCGGGAAATGAGCAGTTCTTC,CASRGFPGNEQFF
-,few,TRBV12-3/TRBV12-4,14,TRBJ2-4,TGTGCCACCACCGTAGGAAATGCCAAAAACATTCAGTACTTC,CATTVGNAKNIQYF
-,-,TRBV29-1,14,TRBJ2-3,TGCAGCGTTCCAGGACAGCCTAGCACAGATACGCAGTATTTT,CSVPGQPSTDTQYF
-,-,TRBV20-1,12,TRBJ2-7,TGCAGTGCCGAGACAGAGTTCTACGAGCAGTACTTC,CSAETEFYEQYF
TRBD2,-,TRBV7-9,15,TRBJ2-3,TGTGCCAGCAGCTTTTTCCGGGAGGGCCCAGATACGCAGTATTTT,CASSFFREGPDTQYF
TRBD1,-,TRBV4-1,18,TRBJ1-2,TGCGCCAGCAGCCAAGATATTTCTGGTGGGACAGTGCATTATGGCTACACCTTC,CASSQDISGGTVHYGYTF
-,once,TRBV20-1,20,TRBJ2-1,TGCAGTGCTAGAGATCCCCGATTCTCTACTTCTAGTCCATCCTACAATGAGCAGTTCTTC,CSARDPRFSTSSPSYNEQFF
-,-,TRBV6-2/TRBV6-3,15,TRBJ2-7,TGTGCCAGCAGTTACTGGAGAGGGTTCTCCTACGAGCAGTACTTC,CASSYWRGFSYEQYF
TRBD1,few,TRBV10-3,15,TRBJ2-7,TGTGCCATCAGTGACTCGGGACAGGTCGCCTACGAGCAGTACTTC,CAISDSGQVAYEQYF
-,-,TRBV20-1,15,TRBJ2-5,TGCAGTGCCAGGCAAGACAGGTTACGATGGGAGACCCAGTACTTC,CSARQDRLRWETQYF